This T cell receptor beta chain was captured by sequencing in a study of neurological immune-mediated disorders. From germline, CDR1 is DFQATT and CDR2 SNEGSKA (reference sequence). The ends were cut back, 4 bases at V and 3 bases at J, with 12 bases in the middle. This CDR3 spans 13 amino acids. This clonotype has a count of ten or more. Each CDR3 protein is one row after TCRdb ran MiXCR on the 5' RACE reads. The table shows around 46,000 distinct CDR3 sequences, with approximately 4.5% occurring only once. The sequenced sample was PBMCs. This chain uses TRBV20-1 with TRBJ1-1; no clear D gene. This sequence was found in a woman aged 60-75 years with multiple sclerosis. Here the CDR3 DNA reads TGCAGTGCTAAGAAGGGAGGGTACACTGAAGCTTTCTTT. Protein: CSAKKGGYTEAFF.